These 2 T cell receptor beta chains originate from one sample sequenced in a study of T cell responses to AZD1222 COVID-19 vaccine. The method was immunoSEQ multiplex PCR; TCRdb's version includes in-frame clones alone and lacks a portion of them. The sample yields some 54,000 clones, 70% to 90% seen once. Sequencing was performed on peripheral blood, taken on day 0 of AZD1222 vaccination. These receptors were collected from an adult in good health.

This rearrangement joins TRBV19 to TRBJ2-5; 7 bases are a match to TRBD1. The CDR3 consists of 14 residues. CDR1 is LNHDA and CDR2 is SQIVND in the germline V gene (reference sequence). V lost 5 bases to trimming and J lost 3 bases; unmatched junction nucleotides: 6. CDR3 sequence (DNA): TGTGCCAGTAGTTTGTCAGGGGGTGAAGAGACCCAGTACTTC. This encodes CASSLSGGEETQYF.

V usage is TRBV4-2 and J usage is TRBJ1-2; 9 bases map to TRBD1. Trimming cost V 0 bases and J 8 bases; bases outside gene matches: 19. The length of the CDR3 is 19 residues. Germline V gene lookup returns CDR1 LGHNA and CDR2 YNFKEQ. CDR3 in amino acids: CASSQDLSGATGGLWGYTF. The CDR3 DNA reads as TGTGCCAGCAGCCAAGATCTAAGTGGGGCGACAGGGGGTCTTTGGGGCTACACCTTC.